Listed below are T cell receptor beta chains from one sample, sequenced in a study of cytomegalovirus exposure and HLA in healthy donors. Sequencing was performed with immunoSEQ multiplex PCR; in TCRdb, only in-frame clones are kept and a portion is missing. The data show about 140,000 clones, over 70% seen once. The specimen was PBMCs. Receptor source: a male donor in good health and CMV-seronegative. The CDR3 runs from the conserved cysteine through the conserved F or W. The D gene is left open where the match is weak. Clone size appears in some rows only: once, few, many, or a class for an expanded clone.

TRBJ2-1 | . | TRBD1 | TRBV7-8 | CASSYGQGSYNEQFF | TGTGCCAGCAGCTATGGACAGGGCTCCTACAATGAGCAGTTCTTC
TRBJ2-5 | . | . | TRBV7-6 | CASSLWPTQETQYF | TGTGCCAGCAGCCTTTGGCCAACCCAAGAGACCCAGTACTTC
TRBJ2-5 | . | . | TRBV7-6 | CASSKTFRMQETQYF | TGTGCCAGCAGCAAGACATTTAGAATGCAAGAGACCCAGTACTTC
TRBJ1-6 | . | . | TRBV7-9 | CASSLAAGQSSYNSPLHF | TGTGCCAGCAGCTTAGCGGCAGGACAGAGCTCCTATAATTCACCCCTCCACTTT
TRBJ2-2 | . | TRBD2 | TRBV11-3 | CASRAGVTNTGELFF | TGTGCCAGCAGGGCGGGAGTCACGAACACCGGGGAGCTGTTTTTT
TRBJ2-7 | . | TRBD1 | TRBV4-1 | CASSLGRTGDEQYF | TGCGCCAGCAGCCTGGGTAGGACAGGGGACGAGCAGTACTTC
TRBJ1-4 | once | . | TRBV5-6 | CASSLVEGQLNEKLFF | TGTGCCAGCAGCTTGGTAGAGGGACAACTTAATGAAAAACTGTTTTTT
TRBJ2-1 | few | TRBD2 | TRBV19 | CASSSGSSYNEQFF | TGTGCCAGTAGTAGCGGGAGCTCCTACAATGAGCAGTTCTTC
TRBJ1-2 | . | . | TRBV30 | CAWSPLPRGYTF | TGTGCCTGGAGCCCACTACCCCGGGGCTACACCTTC
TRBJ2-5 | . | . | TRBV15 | CATSRGGDQYF | TGTGCCACCAGCAGAGGCGGGGATCAATACTTC
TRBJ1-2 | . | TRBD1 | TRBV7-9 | CASIRKALAGGAGYGYTF | TGTGCCAGCATCCGAAAAGCGTTAGCAGGGGGCGCGGGCTATGGCTACACCTTC